What follows are 25 T cell receptor beta chains derived from one specimen sequenced in a study of T cell responses to AZD1222 COVID-19 vaccine. Generated by immunoSEQ multiplex PCR, the TCRdb table keeps only in-frame clones and is missing some. This table has around 200,000 clones, 90% to 95% appearing once. The specimen was peripheral blood, collected 28 days after the second AZD1222 dose. The receptor source for this set is an adult who received the AZD1222 COVID-19 vaccine.

This clone was seen a handful of times. The chain is built from TRBV5-1 and TRBJ1-2; D unclear. CDR3 size: 15 residues. Germline values: CDR1 SGHRS, CDR2 YFSETQ. V lost 0 bases and J 9 bases, leaving 18 bases between the germline ends. The CDR3 DNA reads TGCGCCAGCAGCTTGGAACTGAACCGAGGGTTGAGCTACACCTTC. Protein: CASSLELNRGLSYTF.

V and J are TRBV28 and TRBJ1-1; D ambiguous. Germline V gene data show CDR1 as MDHEN and CDR2 as SYDVKM. The CDR3 extends over 13 amino acids. V lost 7 bases to trimming and J lost 0 bases, with 9 bases between them. The CDR3 DNA reads TGTGCCAGCAAGCCCCCTATGAACACTGAAGCTTTCTTT. The encoded protein is CASKPPMNTEAFF. The full variable domain, with the rest looked up from reference TRBV28 and TRBJ1-1, is DVKVTQSSRYLVKRTGEKVFLECVQDMDHENMFWYRQDPGLGLRLIYFSYDVKMKEKGDIPEGYSVSREKKERFSLILESASTNQTSMYLCASKPPMNTEAFFGQGTRLTVV.

There are a few counts of this clone. V usage is TRBV5-4 and J usage is TRBJ1-5; D perhaps matches TRBD1 (5 bases). This CDR3 is 12 amino acids long. The germline CDR1 and CDR2 sequences are SGHNT and YYREEE (reference sequence). CDR3 in DNA: TGTGCGTGGGGGAAACCTAAGGAGCCCCAGCATTTT. It specifies CAWGKPKEPQHF.

V gene TRBV9 combines with J gene TRBJ2-7; 8 nucleotides line up with TRBD2. Germline V lookup: CDR1 SGDLS, CDR2 YYNGEE. This CDR3 comprises 15 residues. V was pared by 4 bases and J by 2 bases, with 8 bases of the junction left unmatched. CDR3 sequence: CASSFRGSGAYEQYF. The DNA of the CDR3 is TGTGCCAGCAGCTTTAGGGGTAGCGGGGCCTACGAGCAGTACTTC.

The J gene is TRBJ2-4, the V gene TRBV3-1 (or the pseudogene TRBV3-2); D is ambiguous. Germline CDR1 reads LGHDT; CDR2 reads YNNKEL (reference sequence). Trimming cost V 1 base and J 1 base, with 8 bases left between them. The CDR3 is 15 amino acids. This CDR3 is CASSQGQVAKNIQYF. CDR3 sequence (DNA): TGTGCCAGCAGCCAAGGTCAGGTGGCCAAAAACATTCAGTACTTC.

The V and J genes are TRBV7-9 and TRBJ2-3; 7 positions match TRBD1. Germline V gives CDR1 SEHNR, CDR2 FQNEAQ (reference sequence). V lost 5 bases, J lost 1 base, and 6 bases stayed unmatched. CDR3 size: 15 residues. The CDR3 here is CASSLDRVRTDTQYF. As DNA, the CDR3 is TGTGCCAGCAGCCTTGACAGGGTGCGCACAGATACGCAGTATTTT.

The genes are TRBV5-1 and TRBJ2-1, with a tentative D call TRBD2 (7 bases). Trimming pared 7 bases from V and 4 bases from J, leaving 15 bases between. The CDR3 totals 14 residues. CDR1 is SGHRS and CDR2 is YFSETQ in the germline V gene. The CDR3 loop reads CASGGAVNYNEQFF. CDR3 sequence (DNA): TGCGCCAGCGGGGGGGCCGTTAATTACAATGAGCAGTTCTTC.

The chain couples TRBV28 to TRBJ1-5; weak D call: TRBD1 (5 bases). Germline V gene data show CDR1 as MDHEN and CDR2 as SYDVKM. Trimming cost V 6 bases and J 2 bases, with 14 bases left between them. The CDR3 is 15 residues long. The CDR3 region is CASSPPRGGNQPQHF. The CDR3 DNA reads TGTGCCAGCAGCCCGCCCCGGGGGGGCAATCAGCCCCAGCATTTT.

The J gene is TRBJ2-2, the V gene TRBV9; no clear D gene. Germline V gene sequence: CDR1 SGDLS, CDR2 YYNGEE. Trimming removed 0 bases at V and 5 bases at J, with 5 bases between. The CDR3 totals 13 residues. The CDR3 nucleotides read TGTGCCAGCAGCGTAGAAGGAACCGGGGAGCTGTTTTTT. Amino acids: CASSVEGTGELFF.

The chain recombines TRBV7-2 with TRBJ1-1; D not resolved. CDR1 is SGHTA, CDR2 FQGNSA, per germline. V lost 3 bases, J lost 3 bases, and 8 bases lay in between. The CDR3 runs to 13 residues. The CDR3 loop is CASSFEEYTEAFF. The CDR3 nucleotides read TGTGCCAGCAGCTTTGAGGAATACACTGAAGCTTTCTTT.

The rearrangement joins TRBV9 to TRBJ1-4; TRBD1 matches at 7 bases. The CDR3 contains 16 residues. CDR1 is SGDLS, CDR2 YYNGEE, per germline. Trimming took 3 bases from V and 7 from J; bases not matched to a gene: 12. Here the CDR3 reads CASSATPGTEGEKLFF. CDR3 sequence (DNA): TGTGCCAGCAGCGCCACCCCCGGGACAGAGGGTGAAAAACTGTTTTTT. Full variable domain (missing parts from reference TRBV9 and TRBJ1-4): DSGVTQTPKHLITATGQRVTLRCSPRSGDLSVYWYQQSLDQGLQFLIQYYNGEERAKGNILERFSAQQFPDLHSELNLSSLELGDSALYFCASSATPGTEGEKLFFGSGTQLSVL.

The V call is TRBV28, the J call TRBJ2-3; D remains unclear. V was pared by 2 bases and J by 3 bases, with 9 bases between. CDR3 size: 14 residues. Germline-derived CDR1 and CDR2 are MDHEN and SYDVKM. The CDR3 nucleotides are TGTGCCAGCAGTTTACGGGCAAGGACAGATACGCAGTATTTT. Protein sequence: CASSLRARTDTQYF.

The rearrangement uses TRBV28 and TRBJ1-2; D is uncertain. From germline, CDR1 is MDHEN and CDR2 SYDVKM. The V end lost 3 bases, the J end lost 6 bases, and 14 bases lay between the germline ends. CDR3 length: 14 residues. CDR3 loop: CASSLGAGRNGYTF. The CDR3 DNA reads TGTGCCAGCAGTTTGGGAGCCGGACGCAATGGCTACACCTTC.

The genes are TRBV11-2 and TRBJ1-2, with unresolved D. CDR1 is SGHAT and CDR2 is FQNNGV in the germline V gene. This CDR3 region has 12 residues. V lost 5 bases and J 7 bases, leaving 11 bases between the germline ends. The CDR3 loop is CASSPLQIGYTF. The CDR3, as DNA: TGTGCCAGCAGCCCGCTACAGATTGGCTACACCTTC.

J is TRBJ2-1 and V is TRBV4-1, with D unclear. Germline CDR1 is MGHRA and CDR2 is YSYEKL. V lost 5 bases, J lost 7 bases, and 9 bases lay in between. This CDR3 has 12 residues. The CDR3 loop reads CASSGVQNEQFF. The CDR3 DNA is TGCGCCAGCAGCGGTGTACAAAATGAGCAGTTCTTC.

This clone appeared a single time. CDR3 sequence (DNA): TGTGCCAGCAGCCCCACTAGCGGGAGTACAGGGCCCAACTACAATGAGCAGTTCTTC. It encodes CASSPTSGSTGPNYNEQFF. The gene calls are TRBV14 and TRBJ2-1, with 11 bases lining up with TRBD2. Per the germline V gene, CDR1 is SGHDN and CDR2 is FVKESK. The CDR3 runs to 19 residues. The ends lost 4 bases at V and 3 bases at J; junction bases unmatched: 14.

V is TRBV19 and J is TRBJ1-4, with 8 bases lining up with TRBD1. Germline loops: CDR1 LNHDA, CDR2 SQIVND (reference sequence). J was trimmed by 6 bases and V by 6 bases; bases with no gene match: 3. This CDR3 region has 13 residues. For the CDR3, the DNA is TGTGCCAGTAGAGGGACAGGAGATGAAAAACTGTTTTTT. It translates to CASRGTGDEKLFF.

As concerns this clone: Other nucleotide sequences in the sample specify the same CDR3. The chain combines TRBV5-1 with TRBJ2-1; D might be TRBD1 or TRBD2, each matching 5 bases. V was shortened by 0 bases and J by 0 bases, with 7 bases between the two germline ends. The CDR3 spans 15 residues. Germline V gives CDR1 SGHRS, CDR2 YFSETQ. Here the CDR3 DNA reads TGCGCCAGCAGCTTGGGGGGGAGCTCCTACAATGAGCAGTTCTTC. This codes for CASSLGGSSYNEQFF.

V is TRBV7-2 and J is TRBJ1-1; D is unresolved. V was trimmed by 3 bases and J by 1 base, leaving 12 bases between them. This CDR3 spans 15 amino acids. CDR1 and CDR2 (germline): SGHTA, FQGNSA. The CDR3 region has the DNA TGTGCCAGCAGCTTTTCCGGGATGGAGAACACTGAAGCTTTCTTT. It yields the protein CASSFSGMENTEAFF.

The rearrangement links TRBV18 to TRBJ2-5, with a possible D match to TRBD1 (5 bases). This CDR3 region has 15 residues. Germline V CDR1 and CDR2: KGHSH, LQKENI. Trimming took 2 bases from V and 2 from J, leaving 12 bases between them. The CDR3 nucleotides are TGTGCCAGCTCACCAATTGATACAGGACAAGAGACCCAGTACTTC. This gives the protein CASSPIDTGQETQYF.

The chain couples TRBV5-1 to TRBJ2-5; D is unresolved. V lost 0 bases and J lost 5, with 8 bases in between. CDR3 length equals 13 residues. Germline loops: CDR1 SGHRS, CDR2 YFSETQ. CDR3 nucleotide sequence: TGCGCCAGCAGCTTGGCCGCGCTGGAGACCCAGTACTTC. It is translated as CASSLAALETQYF.

This clone was picked up one time. The CDR3 bases are TGCGCCAGCAGCCTATCCGGGACGGAGTATGGAGGCTACACCTTC. Translating it yields CASSLSGTEYGGYTF. This chain links TRBV5-1 with TRBJ1-2, with D perhaps TRBD1 (5 bases). The germline V and J ends were trimmed by 4 bases and 8 bases, with 21 bases remaining between them. The CDR3 has 15 amino acids. In germline, CDR1 is SGHRS, CDR2 YFSETQ.

The genes are TRBV5-6 and TRBJ2-2; TRBD1 is a possible D gene (5 bases). Germline V gene lookup returns CDR1 SGHDT and CDR2 YYEEEE. Trimming took off 4 bases at V and 2 bases at J, with 9 bases between the two ends. CDR3 length equals 14 residues. CDR3 in amino acids: CASSLTVNTGELFF. The CDR3 bases are TGTGCCAGCAGCCTGACAGTTAACACCGGGGAGCTGTTTTTT.

This clone was counted between two and nine times. The chain has TRBV6-6 and TRBJ1-6; D uncertain. Trimming cost V 2 bases and J 9 bases, with 14 bases left between them. The germline V gene has CDR1 MNHNY and CDR2 SVGAGI (reference sequence). The CDR3 loop spans 15 amino acids. The CDR3 DNA sequence: TGTGCCAGCAGTTACGGAGGTCTTCAGGTTTCACCCCTCCACTTT. Its translation: CASSYGGLQVSPLHF.

The chain links TRBV7-3 to TRBJ2-2; D remains unclear. The CDR3 sequence is 14 residues long. V lost 5 bases and J 4 bases, leaving 11 bases between the germline ends. Per germline, CDR1 SGHTA and CDR2 FQGTGA. The CDR3 region is CASSPTRPTGELFF. In DNA, the CDR3 is TGTGCCAGCAGCCCGACCAGGCCCACCGGGGAGCTGTTTTTT.